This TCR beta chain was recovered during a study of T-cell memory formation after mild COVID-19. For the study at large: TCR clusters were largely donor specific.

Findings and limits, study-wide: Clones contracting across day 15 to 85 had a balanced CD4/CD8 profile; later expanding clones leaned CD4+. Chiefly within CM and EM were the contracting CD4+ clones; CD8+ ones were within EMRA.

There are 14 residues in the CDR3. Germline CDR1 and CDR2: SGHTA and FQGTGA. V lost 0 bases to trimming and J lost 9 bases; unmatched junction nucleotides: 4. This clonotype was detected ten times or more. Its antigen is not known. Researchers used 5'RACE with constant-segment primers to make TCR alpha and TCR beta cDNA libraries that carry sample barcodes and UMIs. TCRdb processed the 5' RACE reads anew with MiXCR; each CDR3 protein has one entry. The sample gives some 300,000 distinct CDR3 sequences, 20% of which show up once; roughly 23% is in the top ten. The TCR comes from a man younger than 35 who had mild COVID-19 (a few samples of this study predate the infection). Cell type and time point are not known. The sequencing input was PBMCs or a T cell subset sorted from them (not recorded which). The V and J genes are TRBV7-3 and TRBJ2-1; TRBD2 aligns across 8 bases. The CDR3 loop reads CASSLTSGGGEQFF. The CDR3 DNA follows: TGTGCCAGCAGCTTAACCAGCGGGGGAGGTGAGCAGTTCTTC. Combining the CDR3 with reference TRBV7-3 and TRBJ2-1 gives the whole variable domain GAGVSQTPSNKVTEKGKYVELRCDPISGHTALYWYRQSLGQGPEFLIYFQGTGAADDSGLPNDRFFAVRPEGSVSTLKIQRTERGDSAVYLCASSLTSGGGEQFFGPGTRLTVL.